This TCR beta chain was captured by sequencing in a study of vaccination and CD4 T cells after COVID-19. The Oncomine TCR Beta short-read assay sequenced DNA from cultured CD4+ T cells. One entry per CDR3 protein results from TCRdb running MiXCR on the PCR reads. The table lists about 23,000 distinct CDR3 sequences, roughly 62% of them singletons. This clonotype was picked up a small number of times. Its specificity is unknown. Findings and limits, study-wide: SARS-CoV-2-reactive clonotypes showed a nonsignificant median rise from approximately 21 to 40.

This CDR3 is 17 amino acids long. CDR1 and CDR2 from the germline V gene are SGHVS and FQNEAQ. V dropped 2 bases and J dropped 11 bases, with 27 bases sitting between them. This sample's treatment: roughly ten-day PBMC culture with coronavirus spike peptide pools or control peptides (ViraFEST assay). Days 3 and 7 saw half the medium replaced with fresh IL-2 medium. The sample was CD4+ T cells from blood, cultured in vitro, taken after SARS-CoV-2 vaccination. The clonotype originates from a human donor who received a COVID-19 vaccine. V usage is TRBV7-8 and J usage is TRBJ1-1; TRBD1 might be the D (5 bases). The CDR3 reads CASSLLTGPVAGGRAFF. The CDR3 DNA sequence: TGTGCCAGCAGCTTATTAACAGGCCCGGTGGCCGGTGGTCGGGCTTTCTTT.